The source of this T cell receptor (beta chain) is a study of identical twins. Points from the study as a whole: Within beta out-of-frame sequences, the excess sharing observed between twins was weaker. Out-of-frame TCR alpha sharing in monozygotic twins exceeded recombination model predictions.

This clonotype was counted a few times. As yet, its antigen is unknown. In every case, the donor was a healthy Caucasian. Trimming removed 3 bases at V and 0 bases at J, with 9 bases between. The CDR3 covers 15 residues. Each cDNA held unique molecular identifiers, and template switching gave it a universal primer site. MiXCR, run by TCRdb on the 5' RACE reads, gives a single entry per CDR3 protein. The table shows around 1.7 million distinct CDR3 sequences, with about 32% occurring only once. Sequencing was performed on cord blood. The gene calls are TRBV12-3 or TRBV12-4 and TRBJ1-3; possible D gene TRBD1, 6 bases. This TCR came from a newborn girl in good health. The CDR3 DNA sequence: TGTGCCAGCAGTTTCGCGACAGGCTCTGGAAACACCATATATTTT. This codes for CASSFATGSGNTIYF.